A selection of T cell receptor beta chains follows, all from one sample in a study of T-cell memory formation after mild COVID-19. Each CDR3 protein gets one entry after TCRdb re-called the 5' RACE reads with MiXCR. Seen here are 350,000 to 500,000 distinct CDR3 sequences, approximately 20% observed once, and the top ten hold 7.5% to 10%. The sequencing sample was made of PBMCs or a T cell subset sorted from them (not recorded which). These receptors originate from an adult woman who had mild COVID-19 (a few samples of this study predate the infection). Cell type and time point are not known. Each CDR3 is given with its conserved first and last residue. The order of the fields is J gene, D gene, V gene, clone size, CDR3 protein, CDR3 DNA. The D gene is left open where the match is weak. Some rows mark clone size as missing; the rest say once, few, many or name a class of expanded clone.

J gene: TRBJ2-5; D gene: .; V gene: TRBV6-2/TRBV6-3; clone size: .; CDR3 protein: CASSYSGSHRETQYF; CDR3 DNA: TGTGCCAGCAGTTACTCCGGGAGTCACAGGGAGACCCAGTACTTC
J gene: TRBJ2-1; D gene: .; V gene: TRBV5-6; clone size: .; CDR3 protein: CASSHPGLRILDEQFF; CDR3 DNA: TGTGCCAGCAGCCATCCGGGACTTCGGATCCTCGATGAGCAGTTCTTC
J gene: TRBJ1-5; D gene: .; V gene: TRBV12-3/TRBV12-4; clone size: .; CDR3 protein: CASTPAINQPQHF; CDR3 DNA: TGTGCCAGCACCCCGGCGATCAATCAGCCCCAGCATTTT
J gene: TRBJ2-5; D gene: TRBD2; V gene: TRBV3-1; clone size: few; CDR3 protein: CASSRDYSRETQYF; CDR3 DNA: TGTGCCAGCAGTCGGGACTATTCGCGGGAGACCCAGTACTTC
J gene: TRBJ2-7; D gene: TRBD2; V gene: TRBV5-8; clone size: .; CDR3 protein: CASSPRLAAEYEQYF; CDR3 DNA: TGTGCCAGCAGCCCGAGACTAGCGGCGGAATACGAGCAGTACTTC
J gene: TRBJ2-3; D gene: .; V gene: TRBV12-3/TRBV12-4; clone size: few; CDR3 protein: CASSIPPSHTQYF; CDR3 DNA: TGTGCCAGCAGTATACCACCCTCGCATACGCAGTATTTT
J gene: TRBJ2-3; D gene: TRBD1; V gene: TRBV19; clone size: few; CDR3 protein: CASRLTGGENTQYF; CDR3 DNA: TGTGCCAGTAGACTGACAGGGGGCGAGAATACGCAGTATTTT
J gene: TRBJ2-2; D gene: .; V gene: TRBV24-1; clone size: once; CDR3 protein: CATGGRTRNTGELFF; CDR3 DNA: TGTGCCACCGGGGGACGGACGAGGAACACCGGGGAGCTGTTTTTT
J gene: TRBJ2-3; D gene: .; V gene: TRBV7-2; clone size: few; CDR3 protein: CASSLSSLPTDTQYF; CDR3 DNA: TGTGCCAGCAGCTTGTCGTCTCTCCCCACAGATACGCAGTATTTT
J gene: TRBJ2-3; D gene: .; V gene: TRBV7-9; clone size: many; CDR3 protein: CATSPGRDTDTQYF; CDR3 DNA: TGTGCCACCAGCCCAGGGCGGGACACAGATACGCAGTATTTT
J gene: TRBJ2-1; D gene: .; V gene: TRBV15; clone size: .; CDR3 protein: CATSRGIGQRNEQFF; CDR3 DNA: TGTGCCACCAGCAGAGGTATCGGACAGAGAAATGAGCAGTTCTTC
J gene: TRBJ1-1; D gene: TRBD1; V gene: TRBV5-1; clone size: .; CDR3 protein: CASSAGQGTEAFF; CDR3 DNA: TGCGCCAGCAGCGCAGGACAGGGCACTGAAGCTTTCTTT
J gene: TRBJ2-4; D gene: .; V gene: TRBV5-1; clone size: .; CDR3 protein: CASSQGLAVAKNIQYF; CDR3 DNA: TGCGCCAGCAGCCAGGGACTCGCCGTAGCCAAAAACATTCAGTACTTC
J gene: TRBJ1-5; D gene: .; V gene: TRBV7-2; clone size: .; CDR3 protein: CASSPQDEETQHF; CDR3 DNA: TGTGCCAGCAGCCCGCAAGATGAAGAGACCCAGCATTTT
J gene: TRBJ2-5; D gene: .; V gene: TRBV9; clone size: .; CDR3 protein: CASSPLGGGTQYF; CDR3 DNA: TGTGCCAGCAGCCCATTGGGAGGCGGGACCCAGTACTTC
J gene: TRBJ1-4; D gene: TRBD1; V gene: TRBV28; clone size: .; CDR3 protein: CASSSTASTGGAEKLFF; CDR3 DNA: TGTGCCAGCAGTTCCACCGCTTCGACAGGGGGCGCAGAAAAACTGTTTTTT
J gene: TRBJ1-1; D gene: TRBD1; V gene: TRBV9; clone size: few; CDR3 protein: CASSAQGASEAFF; CDR3 DNA: TGTGCCAGCAGCGCCCAGGGGGCTTCTGAAGCTTTCTTT
J gene: TRBJ2-3; D gene: .; V gene: TRBV12-3/TRBV12-4; clone size: .; CDR3 protein: CASSPPLETADTQYF; CDR3 DNA: TGTGCCAGCAGTCCCCCCCTCGAAACGGCAGATACGCAGTATTTT
J gene: TRBJ2-3; D gene: .; V gene: TRBV7-9; clone size: .; CDR3 protein: CASSLVASVVTDTQYF; CDR3 DNA: TGTGCCAGCAGCTTAGTGGCTAGCGTGGTGACAGATACGCAGTATTTT
J gene: TRBJ2-1; D gene: TRBD1; V gene: TRBV24-1; clone size: few; CDR3 protein: CATSEGQGAVDEQFF; CDR3 DNA: TGTGCCACCAGTGAAGGCCAGGGGGCTGTGGATGAGCAGTTCTTC
J gene: TRBJ2-7; D gene: .; V gene: TRBV24-1; clone size: few; CDR3 protein: CATRRGSTYEQYF; CDR3 DNA: TGTGCCACCAGAAGGGGCAGCACCTACGAGCAGTACTTC
J gene: TRBJ2-2; D gene: .; V gene: TRBV27; clone size: few; CDR3 protein: CASSLYSGGGNTGELFF; CDR3 DNA: TGTGCCAGCAGTTTATATTCGGGAGGGGGCAACACCGGGGAGCTGTTTTTT
J gene: TRBJ2-5; D gene: TRBD2; V gene: TRBV7-2; clone size: few; CDR3 protein: CASRATTSGRWETQYF; CDR3 DNA: TGTGCCAGCAGAGCAACAACTAGCGGGAGATGGGAGACCCAGTACTTC
J gene: TRBJ2-3; D gene: .; V gene: TRBV10-3; clone size: .; CDR3 protein: CAISEMGTPSSTQYF; CDR3 DNA: TGTGCCATCAGTGAGATGGGGACTCCGTCAAGTACGCAGTATTTT
J gene: TRBJ1-3; D gene: .; V gene: TRBV7-9; clone size: .; CDR3 protein: CASKPPGAHGNTIYF; CDR3 DNA: TGTGCCAGCAAGCCCCCGGGGGCGCATGGAAACACCATATATTTT